The entry below describes one T cell receptor (beta chain). Looked up from germline, CDR1 is GTSNPN and CDR2 is SVGIG (reference sequence). The CDR3 is 17 residues long. With 4 bases clipped from V and 2 bases from J, the junction kept 8 bases outside the gene matches. The Seattle site enrolled patients during active infection and followed them longitudinally. This entry belongs to a study of blood T cell repertoires in COVID-19. Study in general: The cDNA or gDNA used as material had been derived from T cells, B-cell-depleted T cells, or PBMCs.

Original methodology: The authors estimated nucleated cell counts from reference gene primer amplification. The protocol was immunoSEQ multiplex PCR, while the TCRdb copy is restricted to in-frame clones and leaves out a portion. The DNA gave D and trimming, while V, J and clone size come from that table. The data hold 250,000 to 350,000 clones, with about four fifths observed a single time. The receptor comes from a human donor with COVID-19, enrolled during active disease. The donor label of this sample is uncertain. Sequenced input: peripheral blood. The chain joins TRBV30 to TRBJ2-1; 13 bases are a match to TRBD2. The CDR3 region is CAWNGLAGVGPYNEQFF. The DNA of the CDR3 is TGTGCCTGGAACGGACTAGCGGGAGTCGGCCCCTACAATGAGCAGTTCTTC.